A single sample is the source of the 10 T cell receptor beta chains below, sequenced in a study of lymphopenia after photon versus proton radiotherapy. Only in-frame clones appear in the TCRdb table, and some are missing; sequencing was by immunoSEQ multiplex PCR. This sample yields about 27,000 clones, of which approximately 90% are seen a single time; roughly 20% belongs to the top ten. Material: peripheral blood, obtained from a patient treated with photon-based radiotherapy. These receptors all come from a man aged 45-60 years with gastric cancer.

This chain links TRBV18 with TRBJ1-1; 7 positions agree with TRBD1. Germline V gene lookup returns CDR1 KGHSH and CDR2 LQKENI. V lost 5 bases and J lost 3; bases outside the gene matches: 3. The CDR3 is 13 amino acids. CDR3 sequence: CASSETGDTEAFF. The CDR3 coding sequence is TGTGCCAGCTCAGAAACAGGGGACACTGAAGCTTTCTTT. Using reference TRBV18 and TRBJ1-1 for the parts outside the CDR3, the full variable domain is NAGVMQNPRHLVRRRGQEARLRCSPMKGHSHVYWYRQLPEEGLKFMVYLQKENIIDESGMPKERFSAEFPKEGPSILRIQQVVRGDSAAYFCASSETGDTEAFFGQGTRLTVV.

The rearrangement joins TRBV27 to TRBJ2-5; D is possibly TRBD1 (6 bases). The V and J ends lost 8 bases and 2 bases respectively, with 9 bases between them. The CDR3 has 12 residues. Germline V CDR1 and CDR2: MNHEY, SMNVEV (reference sequence). The CDR3 loop reads CASGTGQETQYF. The CDR3 region has the DNA TGTGCCAGCGGCACAGGGCAAGAGACCCAGTACTTC.

The chain uses TRBV5-4 and TRBJ2-2, with D hard to call. V was shortened by 3 bases and J by 4 bases, with 7 bases between the two germline ends. CDR3 length: 13 amino acids. CDR1 is SGHNT and CDR2 is YYREEE in the germline V gene (reference sequence). The CDR3: CASSYDATGELFF. CDR3 nucleotide sequence: TGTGCCAGCAGCTACGATGCCACCGGGGAGCTGTTTTTT.

As for this clone: The germline gene is not matched at one end of the junction; a read error may be the cause. V usage is TRBV5-6 and J usage is TRBJ1-6; D possibly corresponds to TRBD1 (6 bases). The germline V gene encodes CDR1 SGHDT and CDR2 YYEEEE. The CDR3 extends over 15 amino acids. CDR3 protein: CASSLGTVYSSPLHF. Written as DNA, the CDR3 is TGTGCCAGCAGCTTGGGGACAGTATATAGTTCACCCCTCCACTTT.

CDR3 nucleotides: TGTGCCAGCTCGGCCTCCTCTGGGGCCAACGTCCTGACTTTC. It yields the protein CASSASSGANVLTF. The genes are TRBV6-1 and TRBJ2-6; no definite D call. Trimming stripped 8 bases from V and 0 bases from J, with 8 bases between. Germline values: CDR1 MNHNS, CDR2 SASEGT. This CDR3 contains 14 residues.

This chain uses TRBV9 with TRBJ2-5; D possibly corresponds to TRBD2 (6 bases). V was pared by 0 bases and J by 1 base, with 10 bases between. This CDR3 contains 15 residues. Germline V gene data show CDR1 as SGDLS and CDR2 as YYNGEE. This CDR3 is CASSVVSGLQETQYF. Written as DNA, the CDR3 is TGTGCCAGCAGCGTAGTTAGCGGCCTCCAAGAGACCCAGTACTTC.

This chain connects TRBV14 to TRBJ2-3; D not certain. The CDR3 is made up of 16 amino acids. Trimming cost V 4 bases and J 0 bases, with 14 bases left between them. Germline V gene lookup returns CDR1 SGHDN and CDR2 FVKESK. CDR3 DNA sequence: TGTGCCAGCAGCCCGATAGACTCATTTAGCACAGATACGCAGTATTTT. Translating gives CASSPIDSFSTDTQYF.

The gene calls are TRBV7-2 and TRBJ2-5; 13 positions agree with TRBD2. After removal of 5 bases from V and 2 bases from J, the junction contained 8 bases not matched to a gene. CDR1 SGHTA and CDR2 FQGNSA come from the germline V gene. This CDR3 comprises 17 residues. CDR3 sequence: CASSPGLAGPIQETQYF. The DNA of the CDR3 is TGTGCCAGCAGCCCGGGACTAGCGGGGCCTATACAAGAGACCCAGTACTTC.

The chain recombines TRBV9 with TRBJ2-1; tentatively, D is TRBD1 (6 bases). Per germline, CDR1 SGDLS and CDR2 YYNGEE. This CDR3 spans 13 amino acids. V was cut by 8 bases and J by 6 bases, with 15 bases left in between. The CDR3, as DNA: TGTGCCAGTCGTGGTCGGGACACCAATGAGCAGTTCTTC. This encodes CASRGRDTNEQFF.

CDR3 residues: CASNGDKNYGYTF. CDR3 nucleotide sequence: TGTGCCAGTAACGGGGACAAGAACTATGGCTACACCTTC. J is TRBJ1-2 and V is TRBV19; maybe TRBD1 (6 bases). Germline V gives CDR1 LNHDA, CDR2 SQIVND (reference sequence). This CDR3 is built from 13 residues. The ends were cut back, 7 bases at V and 2 bases at J, with 11 bases in the middle.